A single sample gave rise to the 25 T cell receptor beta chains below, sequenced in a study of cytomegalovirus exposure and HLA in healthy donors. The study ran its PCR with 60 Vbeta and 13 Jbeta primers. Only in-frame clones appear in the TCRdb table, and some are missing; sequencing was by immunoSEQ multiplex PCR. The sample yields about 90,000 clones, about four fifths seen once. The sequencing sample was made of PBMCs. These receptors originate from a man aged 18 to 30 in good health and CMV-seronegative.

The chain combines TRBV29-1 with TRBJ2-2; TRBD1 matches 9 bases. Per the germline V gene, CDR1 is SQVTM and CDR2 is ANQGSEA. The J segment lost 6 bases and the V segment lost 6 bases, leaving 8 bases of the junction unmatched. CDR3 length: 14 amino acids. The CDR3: CSVEPGQGAGELFF. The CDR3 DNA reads TGCAGCGTGGAACCGGGACAGGGAGCCGGGGAGCTGTTTTTT.

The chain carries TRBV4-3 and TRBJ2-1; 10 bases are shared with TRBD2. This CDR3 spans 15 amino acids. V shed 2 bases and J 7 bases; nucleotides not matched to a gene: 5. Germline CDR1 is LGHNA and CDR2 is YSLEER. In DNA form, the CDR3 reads TGCGCCAGCAGCCAACTAGCGGGGGAGGGGAATGAGCAGTTCTTC. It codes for CASSQLAGEGNEQFF.

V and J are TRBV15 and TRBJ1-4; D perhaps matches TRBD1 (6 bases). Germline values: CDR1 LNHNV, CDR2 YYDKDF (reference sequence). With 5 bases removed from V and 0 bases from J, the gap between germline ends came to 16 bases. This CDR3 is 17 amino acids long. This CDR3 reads CATSGWTVLTTNEKLFF. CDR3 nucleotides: TGTGCCACCAGCGGATGGACAGTCCTTACAACTAATGAAAAACTGTTTTTT.

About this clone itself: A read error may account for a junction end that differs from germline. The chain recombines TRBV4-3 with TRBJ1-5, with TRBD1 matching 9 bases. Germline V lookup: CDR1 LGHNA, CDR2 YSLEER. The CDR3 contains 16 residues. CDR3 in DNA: TGCGCCAGCAGCAAAGACAGGGGGAGTGGATTGGAGCCCCAGCATTTT. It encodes CASSKDRGSGLEPQHF.

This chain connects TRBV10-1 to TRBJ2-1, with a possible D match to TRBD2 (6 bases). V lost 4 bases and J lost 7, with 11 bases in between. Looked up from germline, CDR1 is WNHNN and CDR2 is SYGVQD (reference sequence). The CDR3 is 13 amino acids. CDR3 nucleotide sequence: TGCGCCAGCAGTGCTAGCGAGATAAATGAGCAGTTCTTC. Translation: CASSASEINEQFF.

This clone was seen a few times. This chain's CDR3 is CASSEGTEAFF. In DNA, the CDR3 is TGTGCCAGCAGCGAGGGGACTGAAGCTTTCTTT. The chain joins TRBV9 to TRBJ1-1; D is perhaps TRBD1 (5 bases). The CDR3 runs 11 residues. Per germline, CDR1 SGDLS and CDR2 YYNGEE. Deletions cut 3 bases from V and 5 bases from J, with 5 bases between.

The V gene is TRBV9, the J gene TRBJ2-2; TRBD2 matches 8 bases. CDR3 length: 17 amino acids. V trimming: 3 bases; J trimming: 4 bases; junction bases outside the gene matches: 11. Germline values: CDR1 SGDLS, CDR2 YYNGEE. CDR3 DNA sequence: TGTGCCAGCAGCGGAGGCCCCGGGACTAGGGGCACCGGGGAGCTGTTTTTT. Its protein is CASSGGPGTRGTGELFF.

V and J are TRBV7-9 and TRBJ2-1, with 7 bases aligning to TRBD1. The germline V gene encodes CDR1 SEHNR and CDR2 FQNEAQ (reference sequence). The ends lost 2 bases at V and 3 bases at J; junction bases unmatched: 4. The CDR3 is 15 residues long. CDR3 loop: CASSLRDSDYNEQFF. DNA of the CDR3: TGTGCCAGCAGCTTAAGGGACAGCGACTACAATGAGCAGTTCTTC.

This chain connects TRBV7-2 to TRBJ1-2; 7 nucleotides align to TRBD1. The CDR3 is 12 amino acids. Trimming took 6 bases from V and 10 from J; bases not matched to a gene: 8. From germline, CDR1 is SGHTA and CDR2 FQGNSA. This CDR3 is CASRETGWDYTF. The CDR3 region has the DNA TGTGCCAGCAGGGAGACAGGGTGGGACTACACCTTC.

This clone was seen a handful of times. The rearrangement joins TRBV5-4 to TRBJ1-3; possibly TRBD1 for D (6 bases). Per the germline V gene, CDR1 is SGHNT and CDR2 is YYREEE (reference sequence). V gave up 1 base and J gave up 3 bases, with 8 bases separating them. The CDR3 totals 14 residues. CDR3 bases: TGTGCCAGCAGCTTGACAGGGCTTGGAAACACCATATATTTT. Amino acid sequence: CASSLTGLGNTIYF.

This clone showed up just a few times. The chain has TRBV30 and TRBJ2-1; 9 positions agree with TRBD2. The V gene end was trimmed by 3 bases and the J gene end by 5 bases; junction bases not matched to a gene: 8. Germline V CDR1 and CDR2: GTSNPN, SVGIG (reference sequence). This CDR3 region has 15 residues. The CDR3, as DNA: TGTGCCTGGAGGGCGGACTCTAGCGGGGACAATGAGCAGTTCTTC. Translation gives CAWRADSSGDNEQFF.

The CDR3 spells CASSIDTGRNQPQHF. CDR3 DNA: TGTGCCAGTAGTATAGATACAGGGCGCAATCAGCCCCAGCATTTT. The chain uses TRBV19 and TRBJ1-5; a weak D match, TRBD1 (6 bases). CDR1 and CDR2 from the germline V gene are LNHDA and SQIVND (reference sequence). Trimming removed 0 bases from V and 2 bases from J, with 8 bases in between. There are 15 residues in the CDR3.

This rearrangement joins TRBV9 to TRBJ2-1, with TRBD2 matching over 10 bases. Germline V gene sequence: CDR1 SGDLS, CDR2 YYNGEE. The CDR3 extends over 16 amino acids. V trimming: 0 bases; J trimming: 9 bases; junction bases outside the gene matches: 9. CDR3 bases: TGTGCCAGCAGCGTAGCGGGACTAGCGTTAAATAGTGAGCAGTTCTTC. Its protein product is CASSVAGLALNSEQFF.

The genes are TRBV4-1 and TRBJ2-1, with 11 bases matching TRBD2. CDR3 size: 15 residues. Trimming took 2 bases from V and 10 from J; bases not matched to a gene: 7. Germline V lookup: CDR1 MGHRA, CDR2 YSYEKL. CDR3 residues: CASSQSFGLAGEQFF. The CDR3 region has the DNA TGCGCCAGCAGCCAATCTTTTGGACTAGCGGGCGAGCAGTTCTTC.

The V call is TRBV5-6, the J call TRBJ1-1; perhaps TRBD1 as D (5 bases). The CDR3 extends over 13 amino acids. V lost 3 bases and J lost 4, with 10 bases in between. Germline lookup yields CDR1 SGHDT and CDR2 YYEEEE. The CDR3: CASSYGGSTEAFF. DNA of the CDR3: TGTGCCAGCAGCTACGGGGGTAGCACTGAAGCTTTCTTT. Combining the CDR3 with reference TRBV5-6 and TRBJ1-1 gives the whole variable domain DAGVTQSPTHLIKTRGQQVTLRCSPKSGHDTVSWYQQALGQGPQFIFQYYEEEERQRGNFPDRFSGHQFPNYSSELNVNALLLGDSALYLCASSYGGSTEAFFGQGTRLTVV.

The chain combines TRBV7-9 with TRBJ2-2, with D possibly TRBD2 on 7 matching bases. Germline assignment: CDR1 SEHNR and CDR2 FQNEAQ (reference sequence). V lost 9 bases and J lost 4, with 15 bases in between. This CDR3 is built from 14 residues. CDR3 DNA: TGTGCCAGTAGCGGAGGGGGGGGCACCGGGGAGCTGTTTTTT. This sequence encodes CASSGGGGTGELFF.

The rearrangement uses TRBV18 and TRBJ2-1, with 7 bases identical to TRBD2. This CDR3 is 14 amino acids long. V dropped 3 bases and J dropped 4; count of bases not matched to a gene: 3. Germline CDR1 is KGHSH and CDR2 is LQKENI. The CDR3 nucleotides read TGTGCCAGCTCACCGGCTAGCGGTTACAATGAGCAGTTCTTC. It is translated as CASSPASGYNEQFF.

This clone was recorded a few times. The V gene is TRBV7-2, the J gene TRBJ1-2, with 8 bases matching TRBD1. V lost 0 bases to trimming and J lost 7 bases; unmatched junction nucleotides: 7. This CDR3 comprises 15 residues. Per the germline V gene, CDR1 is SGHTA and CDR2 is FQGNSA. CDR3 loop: CASSLALRTGSGYTF. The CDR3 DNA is TGTGCCAGCAGCTTAGCCCTCCGGACAGGGAGTGGCTACACCTTC. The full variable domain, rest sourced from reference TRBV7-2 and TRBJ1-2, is GAGVSQSPSNKVTEKGKDVELRCDPISGHTALYWYRQSLGQGLEFLIYFQGNSAPDKSGLPSDRFSAERTGGSVSTLTIQRTQQEDSAVYLCASSLALRTGSGYTFGSGTRLTVV.

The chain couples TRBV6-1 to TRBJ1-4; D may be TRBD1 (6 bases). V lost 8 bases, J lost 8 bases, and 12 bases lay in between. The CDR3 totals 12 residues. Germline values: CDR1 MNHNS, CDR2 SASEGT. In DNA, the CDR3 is TGTGCCAGCGCTGGGGGGGCGGAAAAACTGTTTTTT. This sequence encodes CASAGGAEKLFF.

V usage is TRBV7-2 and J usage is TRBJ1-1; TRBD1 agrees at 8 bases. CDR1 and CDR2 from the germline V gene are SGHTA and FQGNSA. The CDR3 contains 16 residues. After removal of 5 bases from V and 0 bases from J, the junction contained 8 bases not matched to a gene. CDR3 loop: CASSTRGQGMNTEAFF. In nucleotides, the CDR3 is TGTGCCAGCAGCACACGAGGACAGGGAATGAACACTGAAGCTTTCTTT.

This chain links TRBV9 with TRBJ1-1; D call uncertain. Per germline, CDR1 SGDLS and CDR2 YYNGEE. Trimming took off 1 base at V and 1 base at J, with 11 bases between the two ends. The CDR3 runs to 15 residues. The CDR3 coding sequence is TGTGCCAGCAGCGTAACCTCGGCGGGGAACACTGAAGCTTTCTTT. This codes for CASSVTSAGNTEAFF.

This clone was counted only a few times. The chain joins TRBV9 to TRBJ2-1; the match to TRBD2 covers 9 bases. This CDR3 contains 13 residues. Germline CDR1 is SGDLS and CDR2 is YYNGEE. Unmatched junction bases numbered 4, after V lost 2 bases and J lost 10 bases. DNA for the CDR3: TGTGCCAGCAGCGTCCGACTAGCGGAAGAGCAGTTCTTC. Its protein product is CASSVRLAEEQFF.

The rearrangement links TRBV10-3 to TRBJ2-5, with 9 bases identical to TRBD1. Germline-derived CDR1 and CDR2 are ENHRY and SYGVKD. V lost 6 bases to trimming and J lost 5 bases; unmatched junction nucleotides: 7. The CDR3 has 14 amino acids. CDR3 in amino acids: CAISPGTGRETQYF. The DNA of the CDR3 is TGTGCCATCAGCCCCGGGACAGGGAGGGAGACCCAGTACTTC.

CDR3 residues: CASSRQGTQYF. The CDR3 coding sequence is TGCGCCAGCAGCCGTCAGGGGACCCAGTACTTC. The chain couples TRBV5-1 to TRBJ2-5; tentative D call: TRBD1 (5 bases). This CDR3 spans 11 amino acids. Trimming left V 4 bases short and J 7 bases short, with 8 bases between. Germline CDR1 and CDR2: SGHRS and YFSETQ. Supplemented by reference TRBV5-1 and TRBJ2-5, the full variable domain reads KAGVTQTPRYLIKTRGQQVTLSCSPISGHRSVSWYQQTPGQGLQFLFEYFSETQRNKGNFPGRFSGRQFSNSRSEMNVSTLELGDSALYLCASSRQGTQYFGPGTRLLVL.

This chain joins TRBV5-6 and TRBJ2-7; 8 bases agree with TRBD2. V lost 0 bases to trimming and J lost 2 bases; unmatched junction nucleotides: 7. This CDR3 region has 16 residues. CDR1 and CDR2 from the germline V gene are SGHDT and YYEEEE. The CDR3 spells CASSLVRLATAYEQYF. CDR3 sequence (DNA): TGTGCCAGCAGCTTGGTTCGACTAGCGACCGCCTACGAGCAGTACTTC. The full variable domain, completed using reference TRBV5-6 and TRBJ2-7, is DAGVTQSPTHLIKTRGQQVTLRCSPKSGHDTVSWYQQALGQGPQFIFQYYEEEERQRGNFPDRFSGHQFPNYSSELNVNALLLGDSALYLCASSLVRLATAYEQYFGPGTRLTVT.